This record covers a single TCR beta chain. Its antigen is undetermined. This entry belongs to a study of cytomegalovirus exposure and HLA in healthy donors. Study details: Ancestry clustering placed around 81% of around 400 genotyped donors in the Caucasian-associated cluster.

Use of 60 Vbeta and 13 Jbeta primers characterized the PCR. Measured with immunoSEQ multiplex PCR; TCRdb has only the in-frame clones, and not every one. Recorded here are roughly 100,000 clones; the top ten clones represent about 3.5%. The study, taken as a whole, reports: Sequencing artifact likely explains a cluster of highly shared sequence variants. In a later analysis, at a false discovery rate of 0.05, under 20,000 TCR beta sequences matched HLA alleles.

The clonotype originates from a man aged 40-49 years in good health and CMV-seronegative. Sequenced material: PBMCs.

The CDR3 DNA sequence: TGTGCCAGCAGCTCCCGGGACATGAACACCGGGGAGCTGTTTTTT. Protein product: CASSSRDMNTGELFF. The V and J genes are TRBV11-2 and TRBJ2-2; weak D call: TRBD1 (6 bases). This CDR3 spans 15 amino acids. Trimming cost V 4 bases and J 1 base, with 10 bases left between them. CDR1 is SGHAT and CDR2 is FQNNGV in the germline V gene.